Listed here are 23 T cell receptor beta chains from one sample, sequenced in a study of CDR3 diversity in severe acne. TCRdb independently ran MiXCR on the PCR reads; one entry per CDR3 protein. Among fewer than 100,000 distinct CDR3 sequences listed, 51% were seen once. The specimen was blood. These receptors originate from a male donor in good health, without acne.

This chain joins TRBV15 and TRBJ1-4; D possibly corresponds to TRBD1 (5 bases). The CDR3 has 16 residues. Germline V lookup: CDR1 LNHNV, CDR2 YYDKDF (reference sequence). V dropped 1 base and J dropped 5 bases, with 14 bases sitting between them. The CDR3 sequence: CATSRGWGTRNEKLFF. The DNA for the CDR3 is TGTGCCACCAGCAGAGGATGGGGCACAAGGAATGAAAAACTGTTTTTT.

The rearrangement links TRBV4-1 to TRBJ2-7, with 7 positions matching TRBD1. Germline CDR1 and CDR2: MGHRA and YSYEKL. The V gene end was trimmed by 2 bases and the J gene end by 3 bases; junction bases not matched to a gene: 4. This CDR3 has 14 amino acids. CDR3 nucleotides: TGCGCCAGCAGCCAACTGGGACAGAGCTACGAGCAGTACTTC. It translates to CASSQLGQSYEQYF.

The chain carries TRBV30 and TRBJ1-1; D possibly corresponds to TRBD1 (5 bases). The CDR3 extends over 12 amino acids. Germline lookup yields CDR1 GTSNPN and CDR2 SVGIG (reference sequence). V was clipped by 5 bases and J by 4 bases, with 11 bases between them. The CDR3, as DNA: TGTGCCTGGGGGCGGGGCACCACTGAAGCTTTCTTT. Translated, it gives CAWGRGTTEAFF.

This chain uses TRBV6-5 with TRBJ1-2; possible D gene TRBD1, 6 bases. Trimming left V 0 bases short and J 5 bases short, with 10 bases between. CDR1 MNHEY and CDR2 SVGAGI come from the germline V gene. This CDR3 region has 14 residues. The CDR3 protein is CASSYSQDSYGYTF. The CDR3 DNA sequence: TGTGCCAGCAGTTACTCCCAGGACAGTTATGGCTACACCTTC.

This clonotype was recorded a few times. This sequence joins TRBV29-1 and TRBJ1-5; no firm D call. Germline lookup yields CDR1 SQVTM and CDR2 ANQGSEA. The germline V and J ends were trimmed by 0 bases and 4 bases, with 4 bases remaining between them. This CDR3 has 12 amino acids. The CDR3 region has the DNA TGCAGCGTTGAAGACGGGAATCAGCCCCAGCATTTT. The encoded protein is CSVEDGNQPQHF.

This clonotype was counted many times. In nucleotides, the CDR3 is TGTGCCAGCAGCTCACAGCAGAACACCGGGGAGCTGTTTTTT. Translation gives CASSSQQNTGELFF. This sequence joins TRBV7-2 and TRBJ2-2; the D is unclear. The CDR3 totals 14 residues. The ends were cut back, 4 bases at V and 1 base at J, with 7 bases in the middle. Germline CDR1 reads SGHTA; CDR2 reads FQGNSA.

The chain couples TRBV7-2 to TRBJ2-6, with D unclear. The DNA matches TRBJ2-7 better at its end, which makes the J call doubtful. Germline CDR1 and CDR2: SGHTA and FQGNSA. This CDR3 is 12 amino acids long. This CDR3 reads CASSTSYTEQYF. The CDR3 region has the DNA TGTGCCAGCAGCACATCCTATACCGAGCAGTACTTC.

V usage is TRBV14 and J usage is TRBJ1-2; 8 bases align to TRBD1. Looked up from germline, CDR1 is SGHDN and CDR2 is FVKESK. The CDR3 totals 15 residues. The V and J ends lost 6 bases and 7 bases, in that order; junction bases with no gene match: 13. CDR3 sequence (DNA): TGTGCCAGCAGTTACGCAGGGGGCCGTAGAAGTGGCTACACCTTC. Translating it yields CASSYAGGRRSGYTF.

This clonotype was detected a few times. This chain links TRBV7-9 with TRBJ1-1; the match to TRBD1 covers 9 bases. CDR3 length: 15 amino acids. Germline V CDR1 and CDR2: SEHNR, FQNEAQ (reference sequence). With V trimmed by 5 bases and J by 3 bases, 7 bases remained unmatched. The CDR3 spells CASSPPGQGYTEAFF. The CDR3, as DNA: TGTGCCAGCAGCCCGCCGGGACAGGGATACACTGAAGCTTTCTTT.

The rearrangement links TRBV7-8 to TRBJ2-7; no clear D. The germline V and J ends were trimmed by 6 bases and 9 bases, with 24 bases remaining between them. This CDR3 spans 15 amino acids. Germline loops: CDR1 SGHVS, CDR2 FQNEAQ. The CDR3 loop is CASSLWTRSRAAQYF. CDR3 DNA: TGTGCCAGCAGTTTATGGACCAGGTCCCGGGCCGCGCAGTACTTC.

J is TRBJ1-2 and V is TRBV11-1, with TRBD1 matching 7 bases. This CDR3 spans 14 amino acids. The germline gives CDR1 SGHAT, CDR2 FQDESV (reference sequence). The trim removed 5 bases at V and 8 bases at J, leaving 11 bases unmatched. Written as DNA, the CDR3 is TGTGCCAGCAGCCCTGAAACACTGACAGGGGGCTACACCTTC. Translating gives CASSPETLTGGYTF.

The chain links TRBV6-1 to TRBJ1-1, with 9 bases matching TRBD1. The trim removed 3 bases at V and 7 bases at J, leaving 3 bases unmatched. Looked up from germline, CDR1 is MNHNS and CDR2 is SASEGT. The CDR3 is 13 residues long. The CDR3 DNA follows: TGTGCCAGCAGTGACGAGACAGGGGGTGAAGCTTTCTTT. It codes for CASSDETGGEAFF.

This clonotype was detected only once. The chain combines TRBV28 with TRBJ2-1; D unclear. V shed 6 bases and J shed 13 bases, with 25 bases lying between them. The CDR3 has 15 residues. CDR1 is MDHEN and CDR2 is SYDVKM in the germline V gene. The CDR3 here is CASSAQIRIEEAQFF. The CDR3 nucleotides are TGTGCCAGCAGCGCCCAGATTAGGATAGAAGAAGCCCAGTTCTTC. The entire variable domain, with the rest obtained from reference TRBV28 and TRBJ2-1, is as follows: DVKVTQSSRYLVKRTGEKVFLECVQDMDHENMFWYRQDPGLGLRLIYFSYDVKMKEKGDIPEGYSVSREKKERFSLILESASTNQTSMYLCASSAQIRIEEAQFFGPGTRLTVL.

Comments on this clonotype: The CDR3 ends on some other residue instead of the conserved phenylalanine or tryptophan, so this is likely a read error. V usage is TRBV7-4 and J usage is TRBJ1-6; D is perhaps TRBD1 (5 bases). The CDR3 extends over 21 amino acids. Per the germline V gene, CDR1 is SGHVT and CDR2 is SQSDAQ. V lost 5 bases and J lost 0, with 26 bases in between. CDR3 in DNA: TGTGCCAGCAGCACTAATCATGGACACCGATTAGAAGACTCCTATAATTCACCCCTCCACCTT. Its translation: CASSTNHGHRLEDSYNSPLHL.

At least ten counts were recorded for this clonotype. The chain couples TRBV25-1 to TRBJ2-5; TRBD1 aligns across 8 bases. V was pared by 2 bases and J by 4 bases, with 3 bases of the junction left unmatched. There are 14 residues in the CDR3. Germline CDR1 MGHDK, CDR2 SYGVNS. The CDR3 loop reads CASSERTGRETQYF. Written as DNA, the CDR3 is TGTGCCAGCAGTGAACGGACAGGGAGAGAGACCCAGTACTTC.

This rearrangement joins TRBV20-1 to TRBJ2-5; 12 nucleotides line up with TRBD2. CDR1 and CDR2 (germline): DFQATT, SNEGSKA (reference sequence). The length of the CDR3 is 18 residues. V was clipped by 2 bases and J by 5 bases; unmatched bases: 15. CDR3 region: CSARPWEWASGGAETQYF. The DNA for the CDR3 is TGCAGTGCTAGACCCTGGGAATGGGCTAGCGGGGGGGCGGAGACCCAGTACTTC.

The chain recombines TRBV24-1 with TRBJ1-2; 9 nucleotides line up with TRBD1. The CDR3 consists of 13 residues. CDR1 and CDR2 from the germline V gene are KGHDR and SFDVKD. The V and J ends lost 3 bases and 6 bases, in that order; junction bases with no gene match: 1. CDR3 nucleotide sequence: TGTGCCACCAGTGATAGGACAGGGGATGGCTACACCTTC. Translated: CATSDRTGDGYTF.

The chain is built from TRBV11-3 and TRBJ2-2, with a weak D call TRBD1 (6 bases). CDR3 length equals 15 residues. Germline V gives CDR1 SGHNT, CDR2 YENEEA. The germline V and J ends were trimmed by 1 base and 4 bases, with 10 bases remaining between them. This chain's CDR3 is CASSLVQGGTGELFF. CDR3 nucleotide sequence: TGTGCCAGCAGCTTAGTACAGGGCGGCACCGGGGAGCTGTTTTTT.

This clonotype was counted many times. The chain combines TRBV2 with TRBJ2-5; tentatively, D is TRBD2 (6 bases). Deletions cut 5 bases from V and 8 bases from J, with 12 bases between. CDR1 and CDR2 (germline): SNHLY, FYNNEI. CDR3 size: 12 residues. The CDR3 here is CASSRLALTQYF. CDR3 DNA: TGTGCCAGCAGTAGGCTAGCGCTTACCCAGTACTTC.

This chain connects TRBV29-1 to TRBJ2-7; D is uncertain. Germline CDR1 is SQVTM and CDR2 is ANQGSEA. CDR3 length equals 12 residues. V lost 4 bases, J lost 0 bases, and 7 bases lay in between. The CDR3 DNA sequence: TGCAGCGTTGCTCGTAGCTCCTACGAGCAGTACTTC. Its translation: CSVARSSYEQYF.

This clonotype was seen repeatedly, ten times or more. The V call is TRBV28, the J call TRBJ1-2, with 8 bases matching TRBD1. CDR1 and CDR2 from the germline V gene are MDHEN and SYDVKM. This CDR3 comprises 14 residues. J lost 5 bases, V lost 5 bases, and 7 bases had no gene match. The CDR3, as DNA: TGTGCCAGCAGTCCGATACAGGGGGGGTATGGCTACACCTTC. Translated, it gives CASSPIQGGYGYTF.

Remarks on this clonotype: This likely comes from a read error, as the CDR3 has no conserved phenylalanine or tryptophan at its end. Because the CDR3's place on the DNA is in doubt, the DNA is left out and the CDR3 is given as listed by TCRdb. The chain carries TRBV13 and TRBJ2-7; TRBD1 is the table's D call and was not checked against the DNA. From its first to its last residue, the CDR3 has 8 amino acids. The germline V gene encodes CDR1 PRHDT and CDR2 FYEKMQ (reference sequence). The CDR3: CASSLPPG.

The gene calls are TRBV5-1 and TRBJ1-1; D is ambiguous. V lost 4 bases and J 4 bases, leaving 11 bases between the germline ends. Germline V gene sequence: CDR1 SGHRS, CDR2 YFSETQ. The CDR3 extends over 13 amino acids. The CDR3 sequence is CASSQARITEAFF. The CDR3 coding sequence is TGCGCCAGCAGCCAGGCCCGGATCACTGAAGCTTTCTTT. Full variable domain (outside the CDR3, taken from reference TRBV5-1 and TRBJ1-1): KAGVTQTPRYLIKTRGQQVTLSCSPISGHRSVSWYQQTPGQGLQFLFEYFSETQRNKGNFPGRFSGRQFSNSRSEMNVSTLELGDSALYLCASSQARITEAFFGQGTRLTVV.